The 7 T cell receptor beta chains presented below share a single source sample, sequenced in a study of T cell repertoires in cytomegalovirus infection. Each CDR3 protein is one row after TCRdb ran MiXCR on the reads. This sample has 150,000 to 200,000 distinct CDR3 sequences, with 13% to 15% found just once. The sequenced sample consisted of PBMCs. The receptors come from a human donor in good health (CMV status not recorded). Some clones in this sample may be carry-over from other donors' samples.

This clonotype showed up just a few times. This chain links TRBV10-3 with TRBJ2-7, with D possibly being TRBD2 (5 bases). The CDR3 sequence is 13 residues long. The germline CDR1 and CDR2 sequences are ENHRY and SYGVKD. V lost 2 bases and J lost 7, with 12 bases in between. The CDR3 sequence: CAISERGFGEQYF. CDR3 nucleotide sequence: TGTGCCATCAGTGAGCGGGGTTTTGGGGAGCAGTACTTC.

This clonotype has ten or more counts. The gene calls are TRBV7-3 and TRBJ2-3; D remains unclear. The CDR3 sequence is 15 residues long. Germline CDR1 reads SGHTA; CDR2 reads FQGTGA. Trimming took off 1 base at V and 0 bases at J, with 8 bases between the two ends. The CDR3 bases are TGTGCCAGCAGCTTAAGTGGGTTAAGCACAGATACGCAGTATTTT. Its translation is CASSLSGLSTDTQYF.

This clonotype was seen repeatedly, ten times or more. This sequence joins TRBV29-1 and TRBJ2-3, with 7 bases aligning to TRBD2. Germline V CDR1 and CDR2: SQVTM, ANQGSEA. J gave up 2 bases and V 5 bases, and 4 bases lay outside the gene matches. This CDR3 contains 13 residues. CDR3 bases: TGCAGCGTTTCTAGCGGATACACAGATACGCAGTATTTT. Protein product: CSVSSGYTDTQYF.

The V gene is TRBV14, the J gene TRBJ2-2; D is ambiguous. Trimming pared 1 base from V and 1 base from J, leaving 7 bases between. The CDR3 is made up of 15 amino acids. Per the germline V gene, CDR1 is SGHDN and CDR2 is FVKESK. CDR3 sequence: CASSQAVRNTGELFF. CDR3 sequence (DNA): TGTGCCAGCAGCCAAGCTGTCAGGAACACCGGGGAGCTGTTTTTT.

The CDR3 nucleotides are TGTGCCAGCAGCCCCCGGACAGGGGTAAATGAGCAGTTCTTC. This sequence encodes CASSPRTGVNEQFF. V usage is TRBV7-9 and J usage is TRBJ2-1; 9 nucleotides align to TRBD1. The germline CDR1 and CDR2 sequences are SEHNR and FQNEAQ (reference sequence). This CDR3 comprises 14 residues. Losses at the gene ends were 5 bases for V and 7 bases for J; bases not matched to a gene: 6.

This clonotype has at least ten counts. The rearrangement joins TRBV11-1 to TRBJ2-5; tentative D call: TRBD1 (6 bases). CDR1 is SGHAT and CDR2 is FQDESV in the germline V gene (reference sequence). Trimming removed 7 bases from V and 4 bases from J, with 19 bases in between. The CDR3 extends over 15 amino acids. The CDR3 region is CASTFSQGSGETQYF. Here the CDR3 DNA reads TGTGCCAGCACCTTCAGTCAGGGGTCGGGAGAGACCCAGTACTTC.

Of note for this clonotype: Given a much more abundant clone one base away, this may be a read error. V gene TRBV19 combines with J gene TRBJ1-2; 8 bases line up with TRBD1. Germline lookup yields CDR1 LNHDA and CDR2 SQIVND (reference sequence). There are 14 residues in the CDR3. Written as DNA, the CDR3 is TGTGCCAGTAGGGGAGCAGGGGGCGAATATGTCTACACCTTC. Protein sequence: CASRGAGGEYVYTF.